The 32 T cell receptor beta chains below were found in one sample sequenced in a study of CD8 T cells in Susac syndrome. RNA in amounts of about 0.5 to 1 ug was reverse transcribed with random hexamers. MiXCR, applied by TCRdb to the immunoSEQ multiplex PCR reads, yields one record per CDR3 protein. Of tens of thousands of distinct CDR3 sequences in the sample, 90% to 95% were seen once. Sequences were obtained from CD8+ T cells from PBMCs. These receptors were obtained from a human donor in good health.

This chain connects TRBV2 to TRBJ1-5; TRBD1 matches 8 bases. Trimming cost V 5 bases and J 0 bases; bases outside gene matches: 15. The CDR3 extends over 19 amino acids. From germline, CDR1 is SNHLY and CDR2 FYNNEI. The CDR3 loop is CASSKEGPGGLYSNQPQHF. The CDR3 DNA reads as TGTGCCAGCAGTAAAGAAGGTCCAGGGGGCTTATATAGCAATCAGCCCCAGCATTTT.

The V gene is TRBV6-2 or TRBV6-3, the J gene TRBJ1-2, with D tentatively TRBD1 (5 bases). The CDR3 is made up of 12 amino acids. V dropped 4 bases and J dropped 7 bases, with 10 bases sitting between them. Looked up from germline, CDR1 is MNHEY and CDR2 is SVGEGT. The CDR3 protein is CASSSGTRGYTF. CDR3 in DNA: TGTGCCAGCAGTTCCGGGACGCGTGGCTACACCTTC.

This CDR3 is CASSQIQSPTGELFF. The CDR3 nucleotides are TGTGCCAGCAGCCAGATCCAGAGCCCCACCGGGGAGCTGTTTTTT. V usage is TRBV6-5 and J usage is TRBJ2-2; D remains ambiguous. With 6 bases removed from V and 4 bases from J, the gap between germline ends came to 15 bases. The CDR3 has 15 residues. Germline assignment: CDR1 MNHEY and CDR2 SVGAGI.

V usage is TRBV19 and J usage is TRBJ2-7; D is perhaps TRBD2 (7 bases). V shed 3 bases and J shed 0 bases, with 12 bases lying between them. CDR3 length: 15 amino acids. Germline V gene sequence: CDR1 LNHDA, CDR2 SQIVND (reference sequence). The CDR3 nucleotides read TGTGCCAGTAGTATCGGGGGGCTTGGCTCCTACGAGCAGTACTTC. This translates into CASSIGGLGSYEQYF.

This clonotype occurred a few times. Written as DNA, the CDR3 is TGTGCCAGCAGTTCAGGGGTCGAGCAGTACTTC. Its protein is CASSSGVEQYF. V gene TRBV6-2 or TRBV6-3 combines with J gene TRBJ2-7, with D tentatively TRBD1 (6 bases). V dropped 4 bases and J dropped 6 bases, with 7 bases sitting between them. This CDR3 has 11 amino acids. The V gene's germline CDR1 is MNHEY and CDR2 SVGEGT.

The rearrangement uses TRBV4-1 and TRBJ2-7, with 7 bases matching TRBD1. Germline V CDR1 and CDR2: MGHRA, YSYEKL. This CDR3 region has 15 residues. V lost 0 bases to trimming and J lost 5 bases; unmatched junction nucleotides: 7. CDR3 bases: TGCGCCAGCAGCCAAGATCTCCCAGGGGGAAACGAGCAGTACTTC. Translating gives CASSQDLPGGNEQYF.

V usage is TRBV13 and J usage is TRBJ2-3; D gene ambiguous. The CDR3 has 15 amino acids. Germline V lookup: CDR1 PRHDT, CDR2 FYEKMQ (reference sequence). Trimming cost V 5 bases and J 2 bases, with 14 bases left between them. In nucleotides, the CDR3 is TGTGCCAGCAGCGCCCGAGCGCGGCCCACAGATACGCAGTATTTT. Translated: CASSARARPTDTQYF.

The chain joins TRBV12-3 or TRBV12-4 to TRBJ2-3, with D perhaps assigned TRBD1 or TRBD2 (6 bases each). This CDR3 has 14 amino acids. V was clipped by 6 bases and J by 5 bases, with 15 bases between them. As DNA, the CDR3 is TGTGCCAGCAGCGTACCGGGGGCTGGAGATACGCAGTATTTT. It yields the protein CASSVPGAGDTQYF.

The chain couples TRBV27 to TRBJ2-1; TRBD1 aligns across 7 bases. Germline assignment: CDR1 MNHEY and CDR2 SMNVEV (reference sequence). Germline trimming cut 2 bases from V and 8 bases from J; bases unmatched to any gene: 6. The CDR3 is made up of 14 amino acids. DNA of the CDR3: TGTGCCAGCAGTTTAGTGCGGCAGGGGGATGAGCAGTTCTTC. Its protein is CASSLVRQGDEQFF.

The gene calls are TRBV20-1 and TRBJ2-7; D possibly corresponds to TRBD1 (5 bases). V lost 3 bases, J lost 0 bases, and 12 bases lay in between. Germline values: CDR1 DFQATT, CDR2 SNEGSKA (reference sequence). This CDR3 has 14 residues. The CDR3 coding sequence is TGCAGTGCTAGGGACACAATAAGCTCCTACGAGCAGTACTTC. Translating it yields CSARDTISSYEQYF.

This clonotype was seen once. The chain employs TRBV11-2 and TRBJ1-1, with D possibly matching TRBD1 (5 bases). The CDR3 is made up of 15 amino acids. V lost 6 bases to trimming and J lost 0 bases, with 14 bases between them. Per germline, CDR1 SGHAT and CDR2 FQNNGV. The CDR3 DNA sequence: TGTGCCAGCAGTCCCCGGGGCGAGATGAACACTGAAGCTTTCTTT. It is translated as CASSPRGEMNTEAFF.

This chain connects TRBV6-2 or TRBV6-3 to TRBJ1-1; 8 nucleotides agree with TRBD1. The CDR3 spans 13 residues. The V and J ends lost 4 bases and 5 bases, in that order; junction bases with no gene match: 3. Germline lookup yields CDR1 MNHEY and CDR2 SVGEGT. The CDR3 loop is CASSSWTGTEAFF. The DNA of the CDR3 is TGTGCCAGCAGTTCCTGGACAGGGACTGAAGCTTTCTTT.

This clonotype was detected only a few times. V is TRBV7-2 and J is TRBJ2-2; D gene uncertain. Trimming pared 1 base from V and 8 bases from J, leaving 5 bases between. Per the germline V gene, CDR1 is SGHTA and CDR2 is FQGNSA. The CDR3 contains 12 residues. The CDR3 DNA reads TGTGCCAGCAGCTTAGGGGCGGGGGAGCTGTTTTTT. It codes for CASSLGAGELFF.

A few counts support this clonotype. This chain connects TRBV27 to TRBJ2-7; unclear D gene. CDR1 is MNHEY and CDR2 is SMNVEV in the germline V gene (reference sequence). The V end lost 6 bases, the J end lost 6 bases, and 15 bases lay between the germline ends. The CDR3 is 13 amino acids. The CDR3 reads CASSPSRPREQYF. The CDR3 nucleotides are TGTGCCAGCAGCCCGTCTAGGCCTCGCGAGCAGTACTTC.

The chain employs TRBV7-9 and TRBJ2-3, with TRBD2 matching over 10 bases. The V segment lost 5 bases and the J segment 3 bases; nucleotides outside the gene matches: 5. This CDR3 has 15 residues. Germline values: CDR1 SEHNR, CDR2 FQNEAQ (reference sequence). CDR3 DNA: TGTGCCAGCAGCCAACCTAGCGGGGGTACAGATACGCAGTATTTT. Its protein product is CASSQPSGGTDTQYF.

This clonotype was picked up a small number of times. The DNA of the CDR3 is TGTGCCAGCAGTTCCTGGACTATCGTGGGAGCGTACAATGAGCAGTTCTTC. Encoded protein: CASSSWTIVGAYNEQFF. The chain links TRBV6-5 to TRBJ2-1; possibly TRBD2 for D (6 bases). The germline V gene encodes CDR1 MNHEY and CDR2 SVGAGI. Trimming shortened V by 4 bases and J by 4 bases, and 20 bases separated the two germline ends. The CDR3 length is 17 residues.

This clonotype came up once. CDR3 protein: CASSPGQGFGMNTEAFF. The CDR3 bases are TGTGCCAGCAGCCCAGGACAGGGGTTTGGAATGAACACTGAAGCTTTCTTT. The chain recombines TRBV7-2 with TRBJ1-1, with TRBD1 identical over 9 bases. V gave up 5 bases and J gave up 0 bases; unmatched junction bases: 10. Germline CDR1 SGHTA, CDR2 FQGNSA. The CDR3 is 17 amino acids.

This chain joins TRBV12-3 or TRBV12-4 and TRBJ2-1; TRBD1 matches 8 bases. This CDR3 is 15 amino acids long. With V trimmed by 1 base and J by 4 bases, 3 bases remained unmatched. The CDR3 DNA is TGTGCCAGCAGTTTAGGCGGGACAGGATACAATGAGCAGTTCTTC. It codes for CASSLGGTGYNEQFF.

The V call is TRBV20-1, the J call TRBJ2-5; maybe TRBD2 (5 bases). The CDR3 runs 12 residues. Germline V gene lookup returns CDR1 DFQATT and CDR2 SNEGSKA (reference sequence). V lost 6 bases and J lost 8, with 16 bases in between. The CDR3 DNA reads TGCAGTGCCCTCGCGGATCGGGAAACCCAGTACTTC. Protein sequence: CSALADRETQYF.

V usage is TRBV13 and J usage is TRBJ2-3; no clear D gene. Germline lookup yields CDR1 PRHDT and CDR2 FYEKMQ (reference sequence). The CDR3 length is 13 residues. V lost 1 base and J 5 bases, leaving 7 bases between the germline ends. The CDR3 DNA sequence: TGTGCCAGCAGCTTAGAAGGCCTAGATACGCAGTATTTT. Its translation is CASSLEGLDTQYF.

The chain couples TRBV4-3 to TRBJ1-2; a weak D match, TRBD1 (5 bases). CDR1 is LGHNA, CDR2 YSLEER, per germline. This CDR3 is 15 amino acids long. The germline V and J ends were trimmed by 0 bases and 5 bases, with 13 bases remaining between them. The CDR3, as DNA: TGCGCCAGCAGCCAAGACAGGGCCCTTCCTTATGGCTACACCTTC. Protein sequence: CASSQDRALPYGYTF.

The chain uses TRBV7-2 and TRBJ1-1, with a weak D call TRBD1 (6 bases). Germline V gene sequence: CDR1 SGHTA, CDR2 FQGNSA. The CDR3 loop spans 13 amino acids. V was pared by 2 bases and J by 7 bases, with 11 bases between. Here the CDR3 reads CASSLWGGIEAFF. DNA for the CDR3: TGTGCCAGCAGCTTATGGGGGGGCATTGAAGCTTTCTTT.

This clonotype was seen a single time. The chain recombines TRBV6-1 with TRBJ1-5; D call uncertain. The V gene lost 1 base and the J gene lost 0 bases, with 7 bases spanning the gap. The CDR3 has 15 residues. Germline V gene sequence: CDR1 MNHNS, CDR2 SASEGT. CDR3 region: CASSEVQYSNQPQHF. The CDR3 DNA sequence: TGTGCCAGCAGTGAAGTCCAGTATAGCAATCAGCCCCAGCATTTT.

V and J are TRBV5-6 and TRBJ2-3; 7 bases line up with TRBD1. The CDR3 runs 14 residues. With V trimmed by 3 bases and J by 5 bases, 6 bases remained unmatched. Germline V lookup: CDR1 SGHDT, CDR2 YYEEEE. This CDR3 is CASSSSGQEDTQYF. CDR3 coding DNA: TGTGCCAGCAGCTCTTCCGGACAGGAAGATACGCAGTATTTT.

This chain joins TRBV2 and TRBJ2-7; D call uncertain. V lost 6 bases and J lost 2, with 2 bases in between. The CDR3 covers 10 residues. Germline CDR1 SNHLY, CDR2 FYNNEI. In DNA, the CDR3 is TGTGCCAGCAGGGCCTACGAGCAGTACTTC. It yields the protein CASRAYEQYF. Together with reference TRBV2 and TRBJ2-7, the CDR3 gives the full variable domain: EPEVTQTPSHQVTQMGQEVILRCVPISNHLYFYWYRQILGQKVEFLVSFYNNEISEKSEIFDDQFSVERPDGSNFTLKIRSTKLEDSAMYFCASRAYEQYFGPGTRLTVT.

J is TRBJ1-2 and V is TRBV12-5; perhaps TRBD1 as D (5 bases). CDR3 length: 15 residues. V was cut by 0 bases and J by 6 bases, with 14 bases left in between. Per germline, CDR1 LGHNT and CDR2 FRNRAP. CDR3 loop: CASGLVRGSLDGYTF. The CDR3 bases are TGTGCTAGTGGTTTGGTACGGGGCAGCCTTGATGGCTACACCTTC.

The gene calls are TRBV5-4 and TRBJ2-1; D is unresolved. Per germline, CDR1 SGHNT and CDR2 YYREEE (reference sequence). The V end was cut by 2 bases, the J end by 6 bases, with 9 bases between. There are 13 residues in the CDR3. The CDR3 region is CASSLRASNEQFF. CDR3 in DNA: TGTGCCAGCAGCTTACGGGCATCCAATGAGCAGTTCTTC.

The chain recombines TRBV13 with TRBJ1-3; possible D gene TRBD1, 5 bases. Germline lookup yields CDR1 PRHDT and CDR2 FYEKMQ (reference sequence). The length of the CDR3 is 17 residues. Trimming removed 5 bases from V and 1 base from J, with 18 bases in between. The CDR3, as DNA: TGTGCCAGCAGCCTCCTCGGCGGGGACCATTCTGGAAACACCATATATTTT. Protein sequence: CASSLLGGDHSGNTIYF.

The rearrangement uses TRBV5-6 and TRBJ2-7; 7 bases are a match to TRBD1. Germline-derived CDR1 and CDR2 are SGHDT and YYEEEE. CDR3 length equals 15 residues. Trimming at V came to 5 bases and at J to 2 bases, leaving 10 bases not matched to a gene. The CDR3 DNA follows: TGTGCCAGCAGTTCGAGCCAGGGGGTCCCCTACGAGCAGTACTTC. Amino acids: CASSSSQGVPYEQYF.

The chain is built from TRBV6-5 and TRBJ1-2, with TRBD1 matching 8 bases. The CDR3 is made up of 14 amino acids. The V gene end was trimmed by 4 bases and the J gene end by 7 bases; junction bases not matched to a gene: 8. CDR1 is MNHEY and CDR2 is SVGAGI in the germline V gene. The CDR3 DNA sequence: TGTGCCAGCAGTTCACAGGGGGGCGCAGGTGGCTACACCTTC. Translated: CASSSQGGAGGYTF.

This chain connects TRBV5-1 to TRBJ1-1; unclear D gene. Germline CDR1 SGHRS, CDR2 YFSETQ. Trimming took 4 bases from V and 5 from J, leaving 15 bases between them. The CDR3 runs 14 residues. The chain's CDR3 is CASSMTKDQTEAFF. In DNA form, the CDR3 reads TGCGCCAGCAGCATGACAAAGGATCAAACTGAAGCTTTCTTT.

The chain recombines TRBV12-3 or TRBV12-4 with TRBJ2-6, with D tentatively TRBD2 (5 bases). V lost 6 bases and J lost 0, with 12 bases in between. There are 16 residues in the CDR3. The CDR3 DNA reads as TGTGCCAGCAGCGTTATCGGGGACTCTGGGGCCAACGTCCTGACTTTC. It encodes CASSVIGDSGANVLTF.